The 2 T cell receptor beta chains below all came from one sample that was sequenced in a study of blood T cell repertoires in COVID-19. Only in-frame clones appear in the TCRdb table, and some are missing; sequencing was by immunoSEQ multiplex PCR. The sample consists of about 370,000 clones, 80% to 90% of them appearing once. Sequencing was carried out using PBMCs or T cells enriched from blood (not recorded which). The receptors derive from a man between 18 and 35 years old who had recovered from COVID-19.

The chain is built from TRBV30 and TRBJ1-2; D is unclear. Germline-derived CDR1 and CDR2 are GTSNPN and SVGIG (reference sequence). Trimming left V 2 bases short and J 3 bases short, with 16 bases between. The CDR3 is 15 residues long. The chain's CDR3 is CAWSHRFRGDYGYTF. The CDR3 DNA follows: TGTGCCTGGAGTCATAGGTTCCGCGGGGACTATGGCTACACCTTC.

This clone was picked up a small number of times. This rearrangement joins TRBV15 to TRBJ1-6, with D unclear. Germline V gives CDR1 LNHNV, CDR2 YYDKDF (reference sequence). This CDR3 is 14 amino acids long. Between the trimmed V and J ends, which lost 0 bases and 9 bases, there was a span of 9 bases. Here the CDR3 DNA reads TGTGCCACCAGCAGAGATGAAGCGTTTTCACCCCTCCACTTT. Protein sequence: CATSRDEAFSPLHF.